This T cell receptor (beta chain) originates from a study of CD8+ T cells in alopecia areata. Study as a whole: In an open-label trial, patients got 5 to 10 mg tofacitinib twice daily.

This clone appeared a few times. Its matching antigen is unknown. Points from the study as a whole: Compared with mice, patients displayed less clear TCR sharing, possibly for HLA-related reasons. Scalp clonality decreased significantly with tofacitinib, and so did expanded CD8+ clones among the top 100.

Treatment reported: oral pan-JAK inhibitor, 5-10 mg twice daily. Alopecia areata patients provided lesional scalp punch biopsies and peripheral blood, both collected for the study. The CDR3 is 14 residues long. Germline CDR1 and CDR2: LNHDA and SQIVND (reference sequence). Trimming removed 7 bases at V and 1 base at J, with 13 bases between. RNA extraction and reverse transcription yielded cDNA as sequencing template. Repertoires were generated with immunoSEQ multiplex PCR, while TCRdb's copy carries only in-frame clones and drops some. The sample contains more than 150,000 clones, approximately 50% of which appear only once.

The sequence came from a human donor with alopecia areata. The material was CD8+ T cells sorted from blood, obtained around week 52, from a patient treated with tofacitinib. The genes are TRBV19 and TRBJ1-1, with D possibly matching TRBD1 (5 bases). The CDR3 sequence is CASNPGLSNTEAFF. In DNA form, the CDR3 reads TGTGCCAGTAACCCGGGACTCTCGAACACTGAAGCTTTCTTT.